The entry that follows covers one TCR beta chain sequence. Its antigen is not identified. The V end was cut by 2 bases, the J end by 1 base, with 6 bases between. Germline assignment: CDR1 SGHTA and CDR2 FQGNSA. The CDR3 length is 14 residues. This sample stems from a study of CD8+ T cells in alopecia areata. TCR sequencing used cDNA made by reverse transcription of extracted RNA. Generated by immunoSEQ multiplex PCR, the TCRdb table keeps only in-frame clones and is missing some. This sample has approximately 180,000 clones, with about three fifths found just once. Treatment given: oral pan-JAK inhibitor, 5-10 mg twice daily. Isolation of CD4+ and CD8+ T cells from PBMCs was achieved by sorting. Overall study results and limits: Clonality exceeded that of normal scalp in lesional scalp, most notably in alopecia totalis/universalis. When scalp samples are sequenced, resident alphabeta T cells of normal skin are also captured. One nonresponder leaves baseline CD8+ expansion's link to response uncertain.

The TCR was taken from a human donor with alopecia areata. This sequence joins TRBV7-2 and TRBJ1-3; TRBD1 might be the D (5 bases). Sequenced here: CD4+ T cells sorted from blood, sampled at week 56, from a patient treated with tofacitinib. The CDR3 protein is CASSLQGSGNTIYF. The CDR3 region has the DNA TGTGCCAGCAGCTTACAGGGTTCTGGAAACACCATATATTTT.